This record looks at one T cell receptor beta chain sequence and its context. The source of the sample is a study of blood T cell repertoires in COVID-19. Study overall: Whether acute or convalescent, the COVID-19 samples came from the United States, Italy and Spain. PBMCs, B-cell-depleted T cells, or T cells provided the cDNA or gDNA that made up the material.

Per the study methods: Reference gene primer amplification gave nucleated cell count estimates. The data were produced by immunoSEQ multiplex PCR, yet TCRdb's version contains in-frame clones alone and is incomplete. V, J and clone size were drawn from that table, and D and trimming were deduced from the DNA. This table holds approximately 83,000 clones, 70% to 90% found once. The specimen sequenced was peripheral blood. This receptor was identified in a man in his fifties with acute or convalescent COVID-19.

The CDR3 loop reads CASSRAGETYSYEQYF. CDR3 DNA sequence: TGTGCCAGCAGCCGAGCCGGGGAGACCTATTCCTACGAGCAGTACTTC. The chain couples TRBV13 to TRBJ2-7; tentatively, D is TRBD2 (5 bases). The CDR3 extends over 16 amino acids. In germline, CDR1 is PRHDT, CDR2 FYEKMQ (reference sequence). Between the trimmed V and J ends, which lost 5 bases and 1 base, there was a span of 18 bases.